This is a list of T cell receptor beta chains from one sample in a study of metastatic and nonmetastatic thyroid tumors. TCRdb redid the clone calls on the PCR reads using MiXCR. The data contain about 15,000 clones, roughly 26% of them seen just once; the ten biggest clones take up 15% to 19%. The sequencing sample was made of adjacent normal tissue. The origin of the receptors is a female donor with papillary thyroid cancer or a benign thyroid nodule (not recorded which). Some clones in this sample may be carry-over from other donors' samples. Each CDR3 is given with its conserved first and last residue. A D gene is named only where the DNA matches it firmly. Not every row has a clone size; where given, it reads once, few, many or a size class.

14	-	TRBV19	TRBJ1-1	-	CASSIQPDSTEAFF	TGTGCCAGTAGTATTCAACCGGACAGTACTGAAGCTTTCTTT
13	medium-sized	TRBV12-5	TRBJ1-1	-	CASAAPPNTEAFF	TGTGCTAGTGCCGCACCCCCGAACACTGAAGCTTTCTTT
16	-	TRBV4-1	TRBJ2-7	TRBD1	CASSPGAWTGSYEQYF	TGCGCCAGCAGCCCCGGAGCATGGACAGGGTCATACGAGCAGTACTTC
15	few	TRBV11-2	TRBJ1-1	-	CASSLVRRGKLQAFF	TGTGCCAGCAGCTTAGTACGCAGGGGAAAACTACAGGCTTTCTTT
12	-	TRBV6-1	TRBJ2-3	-	CASSESPATQYF	TGTGCCAGCAGTGAAAGCCCAGCTACGCAGTATTTT
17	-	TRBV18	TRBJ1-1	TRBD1	CASSSFRGEAMNTEAFF	TGTGCCAGCTCATCATTCAGGGGGGAGGCTATGAACACTGAAGCTTTCTTT
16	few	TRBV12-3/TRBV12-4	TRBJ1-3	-	CASSFGGPSSGNTIYF	TGTGCCAGCAGTTTCGGAGGCCCCAGCTCTGGAAACACCATATATTTT
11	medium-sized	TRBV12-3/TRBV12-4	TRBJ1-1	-	CASSYARVTFF	TGTGCCAGCAGTTATGCCCGAGTGACTTTCTTT
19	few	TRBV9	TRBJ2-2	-	CASSVPEDPQTALTGELFF	TGTGCCAGCAGCGTTCCGGAGGACCCACAAACCGCTTTGACCGGGGAGCTGTTTTTT
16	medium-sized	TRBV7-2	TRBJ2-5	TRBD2	CASTPGGSGWGETQYF	TGTGCCAGCACTCCGGGAGGTAGCGGGTGGGGGGAGACCCAGTACTTC
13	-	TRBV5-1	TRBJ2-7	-	CASRDSQAHEQYF	TGCGCCAGCCGGGACTCCCAAGCCCACGAGCAGTACTTC
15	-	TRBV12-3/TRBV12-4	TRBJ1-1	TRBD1	CASSLGQGMNTEAFF	TGTGCCAGCAGTTTAGGACAGGGGATGAACACTGAAGCTTTCTTT
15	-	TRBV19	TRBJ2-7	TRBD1	CASSISQDRVHEQYF	TGTGCCAGTAGTATCAGTCAGGACAGGGTCCACGAGCAGTACTTC
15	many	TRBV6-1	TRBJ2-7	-	CASSEALSALGEQYF	TGTGCCAGCAGTGAAGCGCTTTCCGCGCTGGGCGAGCAGTACTTC
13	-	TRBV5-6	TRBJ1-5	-	CASSLRSNQPQHF	TGTGCCAGCAGCTTGAGGAGCAATCAGCCCCAGCATTTT
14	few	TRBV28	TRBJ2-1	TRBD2	CASSVLSGNNEQFF	TGTGCCAGCAGTGTCCTTAGCGGGAACAATGAGCAGTTCTTC
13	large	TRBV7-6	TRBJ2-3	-	CASSLIRTDTQYF	TGTGCCAGCAGCTTAATACGCACAGATACGCAGTATTTT
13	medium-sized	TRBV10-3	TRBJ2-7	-	CAITLGPAYEQYF	TGTGCCATCACTCTAGGACCTGCCTACGAGCAGTACTTC
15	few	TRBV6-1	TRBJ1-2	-	CASSSSSGGTYGYTF	TGTGCCAGCAGTAGCTCCTCTGGGGGGACATATGGCTACACCTTC
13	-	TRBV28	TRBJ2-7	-	CASSLRARREQYF	TGTGCCAGCAGTTTACGGGCCAGGCGCGAGCAGTACTTC
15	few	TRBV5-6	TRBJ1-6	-	CASSFYREHNSPLHF	TGTGCCAGCAGCTTTTACAGGGAACATAATTCACCCCTCCACTTT
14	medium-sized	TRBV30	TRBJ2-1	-	CAWSGMSSYNEQFF	TGTGCCTGGAGTGGGATGAGCTCCTACAATGAGCAGTTCTTC
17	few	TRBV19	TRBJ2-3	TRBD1	CASSIWGTGREADTQYF	TGTGCCAGTAGTATTTGGGGGACAGGGAGGGAGGCAGATACGCAGTATTTT
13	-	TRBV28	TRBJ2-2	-	CASTLARGLGLFF	TGTGCCAGCACATTAGCTCGAGGACTGGGGCTGTTTTTT
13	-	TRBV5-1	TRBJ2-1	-	CASSWDIYNEQFF	TGCGCCAGCAGCTGGGACATCTACAATGAGCAGTTCTTC
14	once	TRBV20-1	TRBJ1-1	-	CSGSRGNRNTEAFF	TGCAGTGGCAGTAGGGGGAATCGAAACACTGAAGCTTTCTTT
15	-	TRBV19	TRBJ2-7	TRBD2	CASSPPGLGVYEQYF	TGTGCCAGTAGTCCTCCAGGACTAGGAGTCTACGAGCAGTACTTC
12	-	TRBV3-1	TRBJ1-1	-	CASSHRGTEAFF	TGTGCCAGCAGCCACCGGGGCACTGAAGCTTTCTTT
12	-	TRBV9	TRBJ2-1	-	CASSVSPPEQFF	TGTGCCAGCAGCGTTAGTCCCCCTGAGCAGTTCTTC
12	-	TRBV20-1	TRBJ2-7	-	CSARTGGYEQYF	TGCAGTGCTAGAACAGGAGGCTACGAGCAGTACTTC
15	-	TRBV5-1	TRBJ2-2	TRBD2	CASSSGTSSTGELFF	TGCGCCAGCAGCTCCGGGACTAGCAGCACCGGGGAGCTGTTTTTT